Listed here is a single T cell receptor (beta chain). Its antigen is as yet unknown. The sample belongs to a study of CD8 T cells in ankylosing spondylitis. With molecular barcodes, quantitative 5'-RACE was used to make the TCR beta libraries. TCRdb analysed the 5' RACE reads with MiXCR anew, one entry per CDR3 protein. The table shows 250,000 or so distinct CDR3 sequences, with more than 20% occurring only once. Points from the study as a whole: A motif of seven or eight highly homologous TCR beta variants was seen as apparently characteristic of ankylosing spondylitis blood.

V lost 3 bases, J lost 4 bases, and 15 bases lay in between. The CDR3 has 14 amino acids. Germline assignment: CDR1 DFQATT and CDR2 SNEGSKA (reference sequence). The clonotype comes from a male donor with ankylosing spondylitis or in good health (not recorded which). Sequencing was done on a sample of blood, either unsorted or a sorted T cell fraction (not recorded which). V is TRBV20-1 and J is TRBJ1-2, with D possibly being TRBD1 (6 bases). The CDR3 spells CSASRQATTYGYTF. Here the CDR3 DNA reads TGCAGTGCTAGTAGACAGGCCACCACCTATGGCTACACCTTC.